These 14 T cell receptor beta chains were sequenced from one sample in a study of cytomegalovirus exposure and HLA in healthy donors. PCR involved 60 Vbeta and 13 Jbeta primers. Profiling relied on immunoSEQ multiplex PCR, and the TCRdb table lists in-frame clones only, not all of them. The sample shows some 200,000 clones, 84% of them seen only once. The sequenced sample was PBMCs. The receptors originated from a woman in her forties or fifties in good health and CMV-seropositive.

The genes are TRBV18 and TRBJ2-7; D gene unclear. The germline V gene has CDR1 KGHSH and CDR2 LQKENI. The CDR3 sequence is 13 residues long. V was clipped by 0 bases and J by 5 bases, with 8 bases between them. CDR3: CASSPPGGDEQYF. DNA for the CDR3: TGTGCCAGCTCACCACCTGGTGGAGACGAGCAGTACTTC.

V is TRBV2 and J is TRBJ2-5, with 9 nucleotides matching TRBD2. CDR1 and CDR2 (germline): SNHLY, FYNNEI. J lost 5 bases, V lost 4 bases, and 17 bases had no gene match. The CDR3 consists of 18 residues. The DNA for the CDR3 is TGTGCCAGCAGTGTGAGCGGTAGCGGGGGCCCGCGGGGTGAGACCCAGTACTTC. Translating it yields CASSVSGSGGPRGETQYF.

V usage is TRBV7-2 and J usage is TRBJ2-4; 13 nucleotides align to TRBD2. The J segment lost 1 base and the V segment lost 2 bases, leaving 8 bases of the junction unmatched. The CDR3 loop spans 19 amino acids. Germline CDR1 and CDR2: SGHTA and FQGNSA. The CDR3 reads CASSLTSGGADGAKNIQYF. The CDR3 coding sequence is TGTGCCAGCAGCTTAACTAGCGGGGGGGCGGATGGGGCCAAAAACATTCAGTACTTC.

The chain recombines TRBV18 with TRBJ2-2; 8 positions match TRBD1. The CDR3 totals 13 residues. V lost 4 bases to trimming and J lost 6 bases; unmatched junction nucleotides: 1. Germline CDR1 and CDR2: KGHSH and LQKENI. The CDR3 reads CASSRQGSGELFF. The CDR3 coding sequence is TGTGCCAGCTCACGACAGGGGTCCGGGGAGCTGTTTTTT.

This clone was picked up one time. The chain joins TRBV7-9 to TRBJ2-3; 8 nucleotides align to TRBD2. Trimming at V came to 3 bases and at J to 2 bases, leaving 7 bases not matched to a gene. There are 16 residues in the CDR3. Germline V gene data show CDR1 as SEHNR and CDR2 as FQNEAQ (reference sequence). CDR3 in amino acids: CASSFRGGQVTDTQYF. CDR3 DNA: TGTGCCAGCAGCTTTCGGGGGGGGCAGGTCACAGATACGCAGTATTTT.

This sequence joins TRBV6-1 and TRBJ1-6; D gene ambiguous. The CDR3 consists of 13 residues. The V end was cut by 6 bases, the J end by 9 bases, with 12 bases between. Looked up from germline, CDR1 is MNHNS and CDR2 is SASEGT. For the CDR3, the DNA is TGTGCCAGCAGCCCAAAACCCGGTTCACCCCTCCACTTT. This translates into CASSPKPGSPLHF.

CDR3 in DNA: TGTGCCAGCAGCCCGGGACAGGGGAGGAATTCACCCCTCCACTTT. Residues: CASSPGQGRNSPLHF. V gene TRBV7-2 combines with J gene TRBJ1-6; 10 bases map to TRBD1. In germline, CDR1 is SGHTA, CDR2 FQGNSA. J gave up 7 bases and V 5 bases, and 5 bases lay outside the gene matches. The CDR3 sequence is 15 residues long.

The V gene is TRBV11-3, the J gene TRBJ2-3; the match to TRBD2 covers 8 bases. The CDR3 length is 16 residues. After removal of 1 base from V and 4 bases from J, the junction contained 7 bases not matched to a gene. From germline, CDR1 is SGHNT and CDR2 YENEEA. CDR3 sequence (DNA): TGTGCCAGCAGCTTAGGTTTCGGGGGGGCCGCAGATACGCAGTATTTT. This encodes CASSLGFGGAADTQYF. Full variable domain (outside the CDR3, taken from reference TRBV11-3 and TRBJ2-3): EAGVVQSPRYKIIEKKQPVAFWCNPISGHNTLYWYLQNLGQGPELLIRYENEEAVDDSQLPKDRFSAERLKGVDSTLKIQPAELGDSAVYLCASSLGFGGAADTQYFGPGTRLTVL.

This clone was observed a few times. This chain joins TRBV5-4 and TRBJ2-5; D is possibly TRBD2 (7 bases). CDR3 size: 17 residues. Trimming shortened V by 9 bases and J by 4 bases, and 28 bases separated the two germline ends. Germline V gives CDR1 SGHNT, CDR2 YYREEE (reference sequence). CDR3 sequence (DNA): TGTGCCACCACGAAAGGGGGTAGCGGGTCTGAGGGAGAGACCCAGTACTTC. The encoded protein is CATTKGGSGSEGETQYF.

The chain is built from TRBV7-2 and TRBJ2-7; 11 bases map to TRBD1. Germline CDR1 SGHTA, CDR2 FQGNSA. V was clipped by 5 bases and J by 4 bases; unmatched bases: 4. This CDR3 comprises 14 residues. The CDR3 spells CASSVGQGAYEQYF. CDR3 DNA sequence: TGTGCCAGCAGCGTCGGACAGGGGGCGTACGAGCAGTACTTC.

The gene calls are TRBV2 and TRBJ2-7; D perhaps matches TRBD2 (6 bases). The CDR3 extends over 12 amino acids. Germline V lookup: CDR1 SNHLY, CDR2 FYNNEI. The V end was cut by 11 bases, the J end by 5 bases, with 16 bases between. This CDR3 reads CAGRREVHEQYF. For the CDR3, the DNA is TGTGCCGGAAGGAGGGAGGTCCACGAGCAGTACTTC.

This chain uses TRBV10-2 with TRBJ2-2, with D possibly TRBD2 on 5 matching bases. The V gene's germline CDR1 is WSHSY and CDR2 SAAADI. Trimming removed 6 bases from V and 6 bases from J, with 11 bases in between. CDR3 length: 13 amino acids. CDR3 amino acids: CASRQLGPGELFF. The CDR3 coding sequence is TGCGCCAGCAGGCAACTAGGTCCCGGGGAGCTGTTTTTT.

The J gene is TRBJ1-1, the V gene TRBV4-1; D might be TRBD1 (5 bases). Trimming removed 4 bases from V and 5 bases from J, with 14 bases in between. The germline V gene encodes CDR1 MGHRA and CDR2 YSYEKL. The CDR3 contains 14 residues. CDR3 bases: TGCGCCAGCAGCCTGGACCGTGGGGGGACTGAAGCTTTCTTT. It specifies CASSLDRGGTEAFF.

This chain connects TRBV9 to TRBJ2-3, with D hard to call. V lost 4 bases and J lost 1, with 10 bases in between. The CDR3 covers 14 residues. Per the germline V gene, CDR1 is SGDLS and CDR2 is YYNGEE. CDR3 DNA sequence: TGTGCCAGCAGCCCCCAGGTCGGCACAGATACGCAGTATTTT. Amino acids: CASSPQVGTDTQYF.